This T cell receptor beta chain was captured in a study of shared clonotypes between healthy human individuals. Whole-study results and caveats: Of the naive CD4 clonotypes, around 4.9% were shared across a few donors.

The V end was cut by 2 bases, the J end by 7 bases, with 8 bases between. This CDR3 has 12 amino acids. CDR1 and CDR2 (germline): WNHNN, SYGVQD (reference sequence). Profiling relied on immunoSEQ multiplex PCR, and the TCRdb table lists in-frame clones only, not all of them. Of hundreds of thousands of clones in the sample, roughly 70% were seen once. This clone was detected only a few times. The antigen remains unidentified. This rearrangement joins TRBV10-1 to TRBJ1-1; no clear D gene. This sequence was found in a woman aged 25 to 39 in good health. Material for sequencing was memory CD4+ T cells sorted from blood. Subset in this sample: CD45RA-negative fraction. This CDR3 is CASSENSHEAFF. The CDR3 nucleotides are TGCGCCAGCAGTGAGAACTCGCATGAAGCTTTCTTT.